These T cell receptor beta chains were read from a single sample in a study of early T cells in non-severe SARS-CoV-2 infection. One entry per CDR3 protein results from TCRdb running MiXCR on the 5' RACE reads. The table has under 45,000 distinct CDR3 sequences, about 5.2% seen once. The sequences come from whole blood, collected at baseline. The receptors originated from an adult who was a healthcare worker with PCR-confirmed SARS-CoV-2 infection or an uninfected control (not recorded which). The CDR3 runs from the conserved cysteine through the conserved F or W. The D gene is left open where the match is weak. Only some rows state a clone size, as once, few, many or a class for expanded clones.

abundance	v_gene	len	d_gene	j_gene	CDR3aa	CDR3nt
many	TRBV29-1	14	-	TRBJ1-1	CSAQEGGGNTEAFF	TGCAGCGCCCAAGAAGGCGGAGGGAACACTGAAGCTTTCTTT
-	TRBV3-1	16	-	TRBJ2-3	CASSQDPAGVADTQYF	TGTGCCAGCAGCCAAGATCCGGCAGGGGTGGCAGATACGCAGTATTTT
-	TRBV19	15	TRBD2	TRBJ2-1	CASSTSGRPYNEQFF	TGTGCCAGTAGTACGAGCGGGAGACCCTACAATGAGCAGTTCTTC
-	TRBV24-1	15	TRBD2	TRBJ2-3	CATSVREGVSDTQYF	TGTGCCACCAGTGTTCGGGAGGGCGTTTCAGATACGCAGTATTTT
few	TRBV14	12	-	TRBJ1-6	CASSQDNSPLHF	TGTGCCAGCAGCCAGGATAATTCACCCCTCCACTTT
many	TRBV20-1	14	TRBD1	TRBJ1-2	CSADPGTGNYGYTF	TGCAGTGCCGATCCCGGGACAGGGAACTATGGCTACACCTTC
few	TRBV2	14	TRBD1	TRBJ1-1	CASKGTGLNTEAFF	TGTGCCAGCAAAGGGACAGGACTGAACACTGAAGCTTTCTTT
many	TRBV15	14	-	TRBJ2-5	CATSAGRTQETQYF	TGTGCCACCAGCGCCGGACGGACGCAAGAGACCCAGTACTTC
many	TRBV6-2/TRBV6-3	13	TRBD2	TRBJ2-2	CASRRTSVGELFF	TGTGCCAGCAGAAGGACTAGCGTCGGGGAGCTGTTTTTT
-	TRBV6-5	15	-	TRBJ2-1	CASSQGREGRNEQFF	TGTGCCAGCAGCCAGGGGAGGGAGGGCCGGAATGAGCAGTTCTTC
many	TRBV5-1	15	-	TRBJ2-6	CASSNQGTGANVLTF	TGCGCCAGCAGCAATCAGGGGACTGGGGCCAACGTCCTGACTTTC
many	TRBV11-3	14	-	TRBJ1-3	CASSSGVIGNTIYF	TGTGCCAGCAGCTCAGGGGTAATCGGAAACACCATATATTTT
many	TRBV18	13	-	TRBJ2-5	CASSQGGQETQYF	TGTGCCAGCTCCCAGGGAGGCCAAGAGACCCAGTACTTC
many	TRBV20-1	14	-	TRBJ2-3	CSGRGALNGDTQYF	TGCAGTGGGCGGGGTGCATTAAACGGAGATACGCAGTATTTT
many	TRBV10-3	15	-	TRBJ2-1	CAISEGGMSHNEQFF	TGTGCCATCAGTGAAGGCGGAATGTCCCACAATGAGCAGTTCTTC
-	TRBV11-2	16	TRBD2	TRBJ2-3	CASSNWWTSGRNTQYF	TGTGCCAGCAGCAATTGGTGGACTAGCGGGAGGAATACGCAGTATTTT
-	TRBV4-3	15	-	TRBJ1-2	CASSQDPGAGYGYTF	TGCGCCAGCAGCCAAGATCCGGGGGCTGGGTATGGCTACACCTTC
many	TRBV12-3/TRBV12-4	16	-	TRBJ1-1	CASRPSMDRTNTEAFF	TGTGCCAGCCGTCCTTCTATGGACCGGACGAACACTGAAGCTTTCTTT
many	TRBV24-1	15	TRBD2	TRBJ2-7	CATSDPTSGNYEQYF	TGTGCCACCAGTGACCCGACTAGCGGGAACTACGAGCAGTACTTC
many	TRBV18	13	-	TRBJ2-5	CASSPSRQETQYF	TGTGCCAGCTCACCCTCCCGTCAAGAGACCCAGTACTTC
-	TRBV20-1	14	-	TRBJ2-2	CSASNPQNTGELFF	TGCAGTGCTTCTAACCCGCAGAACACCGGGGAGCTGTTTTTT
many	TRBV6-2/TRBV6-3	13	-	TRBJ2-3	CASRASSTDTQYF	TGTGCCAGCAGGGCTAGCAGCACAGATACGCAGTATTTT
-	TRBV3-1	14	TRBD1	TRBJ1-5	CASSQGQDNQPQHF	TGTGCCAGCTCCCAGGGACAGGATAATCAGCCCCAGCATTTT
few	TRBV30	14	TRBD2	TRBJ2-1	CAWSPWTSWDEQFF	TGTGCCTGGAGTCCCTGGACTAGCTGGGATGAGCAGTTCTTC
many	TRBV29-1	15	TRBD1	TRBJ1-4	CSAQGTAVFAEKLFF	TGCAGCGCACAAGGGACAGCGGTTTTTGCTGAAAAACTGTTTTTT
many	TRBV10-3	12	-	TRBJ1-1	CAIRGANTEAFF	TGTGCCATCAGGGGCGCGAACACTGAAGCTTTCTTT
many	TRBV20-1	13	TRBD2	TRBJ2-7	CSAPQAGVNEQYF	TGCAGTGCTCCTCAAGCGGGAGTCAACGAGCAGTACTTC
few	TRBV10-3	12	-	TRBJ2-5	CAISDYQETQYF	TGTGCCATCTCGGACTACCAAGAGACCCAGTACTTC
many	TRBV13	17	TRBD2	TRBJ2-3	CASSLDGRSTSTDTQYF	TGTGCCAGCAGCTTAGACGGGAGGAGCACTAGCACAGATACGCAGTATTTT
-	TRBV5-1	14	-	TRBJ1-1	CASSGNLQGTEAFF	TGCGCCAGCAGCGGCAATTTACAGGGCACTGAAGCTTTCTTT
many	TRBV11-2	13	-	TRBJ1-1	CASSLFSGVEAFF	TGTGCCAGCAGCTTATTTTCCGGGGTTGAAGCTTTCTTT
many	TRBV24-1	16	TRBD2	TRBJ2-1	CATSDTSGRAHNEQFF	TGTGCCACCAGTGATACCAGCGGGAGGGCCCACAATGAGCAGTTCTTC
few	TRBV12-3/TRBV12-4	15	TRBD2	TRBJ2-5	CASSFGREGEETQYF	TGTGCCAGCAGTTTTGGGCGGGAGGGCGAAGAGACCCAGTACTTC
many	TRBV20-1	15	TRBD2	TRBJ2-1	CSARAGAGGINEQFF	TGCAGTGCTCGAGCTGGGGCGGGAGGTATAAATGAGCAGTTCTTC
few	TRBV5-1	17	-	TRBJ2-3	CASRRASDQVVTDTQYF	TGCGCCAGCAGAAGGGCTAGCGATCAAGTAGTCACAGATACGCAGTATTTT
many	TRBV7-2	15	-	TRBJ2-1	CASSLGLSEGNEQFF	TGTGCCAGCAGCTTAGGACTGTCCGAGGGGAATGAGCAGTTCTTC
-	TRBV10-1	16	-	TRBJ1-2	CASSETGGPLPYGYTF	TGCGCCAGCAGTGAGACCGGGGGCCCCCTTCCCTATGGCTACACCTTC